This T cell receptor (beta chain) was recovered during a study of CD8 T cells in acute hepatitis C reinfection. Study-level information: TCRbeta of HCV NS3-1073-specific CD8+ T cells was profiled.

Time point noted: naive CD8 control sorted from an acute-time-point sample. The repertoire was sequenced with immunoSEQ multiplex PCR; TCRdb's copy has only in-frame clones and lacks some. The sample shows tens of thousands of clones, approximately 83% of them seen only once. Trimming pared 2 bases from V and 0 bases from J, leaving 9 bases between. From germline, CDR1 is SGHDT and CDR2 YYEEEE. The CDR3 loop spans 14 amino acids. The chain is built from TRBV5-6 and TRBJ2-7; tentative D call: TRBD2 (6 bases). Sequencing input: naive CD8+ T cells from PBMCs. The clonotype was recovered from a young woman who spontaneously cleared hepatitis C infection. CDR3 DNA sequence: TGTGCCAGCAGCTTCGGGGGTTTCTCCTACGAGCAGTACTTC. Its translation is CASSFGGFSYEQYF.